The 26 T cell receptor beta chains listed next were all sequenced from one sample in a study of radiotherapy plus CTLA-4 blockade in lung cancer. The repertoire was sequenced with immunoSEQ multiplex PCR; TCRdb's copy has only in-frame clones and lacks some. The sample has 85,000 to 90,000 clones, 70% to 90% seen once. The sample consisted of peripheral blood, taken from a patient treated with radiotherapy plus ipilimumab. The receptors come from a human donor with non-small cell lung cancer that progressed on radiotherapy plus ipilimumab.

The V call is TRBV12-5, the J call TRBJ2-7; D uncertain. The V gene's germline CDR1 is LGHNT and CDR2 FRNRAP. The CDR3 length is 12 residues. Trimming cost V 6 bases and J 0 bases, with 6 bases left between them. CDR3 DNA: TGTGCTAGTGGCCCCAGCTCCTACGAGCAGTACTTC. This codes for CASGPSSYEQYF.

The rearrangement links TRBV13 to TRBJ2-3, with 7 bases that match TRBD1. Germline CDR1 is PRHDT and CDR2 is FYEKMQ (reference sequence). V lost 5 bases and J lost 6; bases outside the gene matches: 8. This CDR3 has 14 residues. DNA of the CDR3: TGTGCCAGCAGCCGGGACAGCCGTACGGATACGCAGTATTTT. Its protein is CASSRDSRTDTQYF.

The chain is built from TRBV5-1 and TRBJ2-3; 8 positions match TRBD1. Germline trimming cut 4 bases from V and 1 base from J; bases unmatched to any gene: 8. Per germline, CDR1 SGHRS and CDR2 YFSETQ. CDR3 length equals 16 residues. The CDR3 region is CASSLGQGGGTDTQYF. The CDR3 bases are TGCGCCAGCAGCCTAGGACAGGGCGGAGGCACAGATACGCAGTATTTT.

This chain uses TRBV4-2 with TRBJ2-3; tentatively, D is TRBD2 (6 bases). V was pared by 1 base and J by 8 bases, with 13 bases between. CDR1 LGHNA and CDR2 YNFKEQ come from the germline V gene. The CDR3 is 14 residues long. This chain's CDR3 is CASSQGGVSGTQYF. CDR3 in DNA: TGTGCCAGCAGCCAAGGGGGGGTATCGGGTACGCAGTATTTT.

The chain recombines TRBV7-9 with TRBJ2-3, with D maybe TRBD2 (7 bases). V was shortened by 1 base and J by 12 bases, with 11 bases between the two germline ends. Per the germline V gene, CDR1 is SEHNR and CDR2 is FQNEAQ (reference sequence). The CDR3 loop spans 12 amino acids. CDR3 DNA: TGTGCCAGCAGCTTAGACGGGGGGCCTCAGTATTTT. Translated: CASSLDGGPQYF.

J is TRBJ1-4 and V is TRBV30; TRBD1 is a possible D gene (6 bases). CDR1 GTSNPN and CDR2 SVGIG come from the germline V gene (reference sequence). V shed 4 bases and J shed 4 bases, with 10 bases lying between them. The CDR3 contains 13 residues. The CDR3 is CAWMTGVNEKLFF. DNA of the CDR3: TGTGCCTGGATGACAGGAGTTAATGAAAAACTGTTTTTT.

The CDR3 sequence: CATHRGARDTEAFF. The CDR3 nucleotides read TGTGCCACCCACAGGGGCGCCCGGGACACTGAAGCTTTCTTT. V gene TRBV7-2 combines with J gene TRBJ1-1; 7 bases align to TRBD1. Trimming removed 10 bases from V and 3 bases from J; junction bases left unmatched: 11. Germline V gene lookup returns CDR1 SGHTA and CDR2 FQGNSA. The CDR3 runs 14 residues.

This clone is judged medium-sized (0.01 to 0.1%). The chain recombines TRBV10-3 with TRBJ2-2; 7 bases are shared with TRBD1. V was clipped by 1 base and J by 2 bases; unmatched bases: 7. CDR3 length: 17 residues. Germline V gives CDR1 ENHRY, CDR2 SYGVKD. The CDR3 loop reads CAISELVRDSNTGELFF. CDR3 bases: TGTGCCATCAGTGAGTTGGTCCGGGACAGCAACACCGGGGAGCTGTTTTTT.

This chain joins TRBV7-3 and TRBJ2-1, with TRBD2 matching 9 bases. The CDR3 runs to 15 residues. The V gene end was trimmed by 1 base and the J gene end by 5 bases; junction bases not matched to a gene: 3. Germline CDR1 and CDR2: SGHTA and FQGTGA. The CDR3 loop reads CASSLIAGDNNEQFF. CDR3 nucleotides: TGTGCCAGCAGCTTAATAGCGGGGGACAACAATGAGCAGTTCTTC.

This clone is termed medium-sized. The chain joins TRBV6-1 to TRBJ1-2; tentatively, D is TRBD1 (5 bases). Deletions cut 2 bases from V and 4 bases from J, with 17 bases between. The CDR3 loop spans 16 amino acids. CDR1 is MNHNS and CDR2 is SASEGT in the germline V gene. Here the CDR3 reads CASSEFGTASSYGYTF. CDR3 in DNA: TGTGCCAGCAGTGAATTTGGGACCGCCAGCTCCTATGGCTACACCTTC.

This chain joins TRBV29-1 and TRBJ2-1; TRBD1 matches at 7 bases. After removal of 7 bases from V and 4 bases from J, the junction contained 4 bases not matched to a gene. The CDR3 loop spans 12 amino acids. CDR1 is SQVTM, CDR2 ANQGSEA, per germline. The CDR3 DNA follows: TGCAGCGGTGGACAGGAGTACAATGAGCAGTTCTTC. It encodes CSGGQEYNEQFF.

The chain couples TRBV18 to TRBJ2-1; TRBD2 aligns across 7 bases. Germline loops: CDR1 KGHSH, CDR2 LQKENI. This CDR3 spans 15 amino acids. Trimming removed 7 bases from V and 3 bases from J; junction bases left unmatched: 9. In nucleotides, the CDR3 is TGTGCCAGCTTCGCGGGAGCCGGCCTCTACAATGAGCAGTTCTTC. As protein: CASFAGAGLYNEQFF.

The CDR3 DNA reads TGTGCCTGGAGTGGAAGGGTTGTAACTCAGCCCCAGCATTTT. Protein: CAWSGRVVTQPQHF. This chain uses TRBV30 with TRBJ1-5, with D uncertain. Germline V lookup: CDR1 GTSNPN, CDR2 SVGIG (reference sequence). V was trimmed by 1 base and J by 6 bases, leaving 13 bases between them. The CDR3 is 14 residues long.

The chain has TRBV11-2 and TRBJ1-4; no reliable D call. V shed 0 bases and J shed 8 bases, with 13 bases lying between them. The CDR3 has 15 residues. Germline lookup yields CDR1 SGHAT and CDR2 FQNNGV. Here the CDR3 DNA reads TGTGCCAGCAGCTTAGATCTAAACGGTCGGGAAAAACTGTTTTTT. Its translation is CASSLDLNGREKLFF.

The rearrangement uses TRBV4-2 and TRBJ2-7, with 10 bases identical to TRBD1. Germline loops: CDR1 LGHNA, CDR2 YNFKEQ. J was trimmed by 0 bases and V by 4 bases; bases with no gene match: 3. The CDR3 extends over 15 amino acids. The DNA of the CDR3 is TGTGCCAGCAGCCCAGACAGGGGGCCCTCCTACGAGCAGTACTTC. This gives the protein CASSPDRGPSYEQYF.

This chain connects TRBV4-1 to TRBJ1-6, with D possibly being TRBD1 (5 bases). CDR1 and CDR2 from the germline V gene are MGHRA and YSYEKL. V lost 4 bases and J lost 6, with 10 bases in between. The CDR3 spans 14 residues. The CDR3 DNA is TGCGCCAGCAGCCTCCCGACAGTTAATTCACCCCTCCACTTT. Protein product: CASSLPTVNSPLHF.

The genes are TRBV7-2 and TRBJ1-5; TRBD1 agrees at 8 bases. V trimming: 1 base; J trimming: 3 bases; junction bases outside the gene matches: 2. The germline CDR1 and CDR2 sequences are SGHTA and FQGNSA. CDR3 size: 15 residues. In DNA, the CDR3 is TGTGCCAGCAGCTTAGGGACAGGGTACAATCAGCCCCAGCATTTT. It yields the protein CASSLGTGYNQPQHF.

The chain recombines TRBV9 with TRBJ1-2; the D is unclear. The V gene's germline CDR1 is SGDLS and CDR2 YYNGEE. Trimming removed 4 bases from V and 0 bases from J, with 13 bases in between. The CDR3 runs to 15 residues. DNA for the CDR3: TGTGCCAGCAGCCCCAGGACGGGAGCTAACTATGGCTACACCTTC. Its protein is CASSPRTGANYGYTF.

This rearrangement joins TRBV11-2 to TRBJ2-7; 7 positions agree with TRBD2. Germline assignment: CDR1 SGHAT and CDR2 FQNNGV. CDR3 length equals 15 residues. V gave up 4 bases and J gave up 0 bases; unmatched junction bases: 6. In DNA form, the CDR3 reads TGTGCCAGCAGCTCCGCACTAGCGTACTCCTACGAGCAGTACTTC. This encodes CASSSALAYSYEQYF.

The CDR3: CASSSGSGNTIYF. The CDR3 nucleotides read TGTGCCAGCAGCTCCGGCTCTGGAAACACCATATATTTT. The chain links TRBV7-3 to TRBJ1-3; D is ambiguous. Germline lookup yields CDR1 SGHTA and CDR2 FQGTGA. The CDR3 contains 13 residues. The V gene lost 4 bases and the J gene lost 0 bases, with 4 bases spanning the gap.

This clone came up once. The V call is TRBV19, the J call TRBJ2-6; tentatively, D is TRBD1 or TRBD2 (5 bases each). Deletions cut 7 bases from V and 3 bases from J, with 16 bases between. CDR3 length: 16 amino acids. The germline CDR1 and CDR2 sequences are LNHDA and SQIVND (reference sequence). The CDR3 nucleotides read TGTGCCAGTACCTCCGGGACGGGGTATGGGGCCAACGTCCTGACTTTC. It yields the protein CASTSGTGYGANVLTF.

V usage is TRBV20-1 and J usage is TRBJ1-4, with no clear D. The CDR3 is made up of 10 amino acids. V lost 2 bases, J lost 8 bases, and 3 bases lay in between. Germline V gives CDR1 DFQATT, CDR2 SNEGSKA (reference sequence). The DNA for the CDR3 is TGCAGTGCTAGACGAGAAAAACTGTTTTTT. Amino acids: CSARREKLFF.

The V call is TRBV6-6, the J call TRBJ2-2; the D is unclear. CDR1 and CDR2 from the germline V gene are MNHNY and SVGAGI (reference sequence). The CDR3 covers 16 residues. The V end was cut by 5 bases, the J end by 1 base, with 14 bases between. This chain's CDR3 is CASSAPELGNTGELFF. The CDR3 DNA sequence: TGTGCCAGCAGTGCCCCGGAGCTGGGGAACACCGGGGAGCTGTTTTTT.

This clone was recorded once. CDR3 nucleotide sequence: TGTGCCAGCAGCTTAAGCCCCGACAGGGCCGACACTGAAGCTTTCTTT. Translated: CASSLSPDRADTEAFF. This chain connects TRBV7-9 to TRBJ1-1; TRBD1 aligns across 7 bases. J gave up 3 bases and V 2 bases, and 9 bases lay outside the gene matches. Germline V gene data show CDR1 as SEHNR and CDR2 as FQNEAQ (reference sequence). The CDR3 has 16 residues.

The chain couples TRBV28 to TRBJ2-6, with 7 bases aligning to TRBD2. This CDR3 is built from 16 residues. V gave up 5 bases and J gave up 2 bases; unmatched junction bases: 6. Germline CDR1 reads MDHEN; CDR2 reads SYDVKM. The CDR3 here is CASSPDAGAGANVLTF. In DNA, the CDR3 is TGTGCCAGCAGTCCCGATGCGGGGGCTGGGGCCAACGTCCTGACTTTC. Based on the CDR3 plus reference TRBV28 and TRBJ2-6, the full variable domain is DVKVTQSSRYLVKRTGEKVFLECVQDMDHENMFWYRQDPGLGLRLIYFSYDVKMKEKGDIPEGYSVSREKKERFSLILESASTNQTSMYLCASSPDAGAGANVLTFGAGSRLTVL.

This clone came up once. J is TRBJ2-3 and V is TRBV11-3, with TRBD2 matching over 15 bases. Germline trimming cut 5 bases from V and 5 bases from J; bases unmatched to any gene: 2. Per germline, CDR1 SGHNT and CDR2 YENEEA. The CDR3 length is 15 residues. The CDR3 DNA sequence: TGTGCCAGCAGCCCGGGACTAGCGGGAGGAGATACGCAGTATTTT. Encoded protein: CASSPGLAGGDTQYF.